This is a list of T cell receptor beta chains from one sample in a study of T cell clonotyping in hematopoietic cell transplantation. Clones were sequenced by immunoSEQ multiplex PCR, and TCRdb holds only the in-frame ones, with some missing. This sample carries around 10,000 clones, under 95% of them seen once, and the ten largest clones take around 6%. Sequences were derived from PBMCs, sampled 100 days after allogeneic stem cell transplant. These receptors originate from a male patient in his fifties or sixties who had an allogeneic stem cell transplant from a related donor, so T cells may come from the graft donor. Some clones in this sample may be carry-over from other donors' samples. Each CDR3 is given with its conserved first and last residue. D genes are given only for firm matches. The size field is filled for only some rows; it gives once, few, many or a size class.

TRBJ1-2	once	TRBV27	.	CASSLSPYYGYTF	TGTGCCAGCAGTTTATCCCCTTACTATGGCTACACCTTC
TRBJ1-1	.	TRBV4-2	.	CASSQDSLAAGLNTEAFF	TGTGCCAGCAGCCAAGATTCTTTGGCGGCAGGGCTGAACACTGAAGCTTTCTTT
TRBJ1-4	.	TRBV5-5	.	CASSLVYGGAGTNEKLFF	TGTGCCAGCAGCTTGGTGTACGGGGGCGCGGGAACTAATGAAAAACTGTTTTTT
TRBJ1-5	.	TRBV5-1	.	CASRRDLSGLEPQHF	TGCGCCAGCAGGAGGGACTTGTCGGGGCTCGAGCCCCAGCATTTT
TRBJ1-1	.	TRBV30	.	CAWSSWVTEAFF	TGTGCCTGGAGTTCATGGGTTACTGAAGCTTTCTTT
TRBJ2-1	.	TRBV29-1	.	CSGYSFNNEQFF	TGCAGCGGATACAGCTTCAACAATGAGCAGTTCTTC
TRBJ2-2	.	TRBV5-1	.	CASSLAMRTWAGTGELFF	TGCGCCAGCAGCTTGGCCATGAGGACTTGGGCCGGGACCGGGGAGCTGTTTTTT
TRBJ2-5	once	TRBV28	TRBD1	CASSPGQGPETQYF	TGTGCCAGCAGCCCGGGACAGGGGCCAGAGACCCAGTACTTC
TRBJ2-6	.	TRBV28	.	CASSLPRAGANVLTF	TGTGCCAGCAGTTTGCCGCGTGCTGGGGCCAACGTCCTGACTTTC
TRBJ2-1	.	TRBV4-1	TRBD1	CASSPLTGYAYNEQFF	TGCGCCAGCAGCCCCTTGACAGGGTATGCCTACAATGAGCAGTTCTTC
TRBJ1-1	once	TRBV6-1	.	CASKVMNTEAFF	TGTGCCAGCAAGGTTATGAACACTGAAGCTTTCTTT
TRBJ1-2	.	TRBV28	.	CASSQGNKDGYTF	TGTGCCAGCAGTCAGGGGAATAAGGATGGCTACACCTTC
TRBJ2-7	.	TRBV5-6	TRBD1	CASSYGQGRYEQYF	TGTGCCAGCAGCTACGGACAGGGGAGGTACGAGCAGTACTTC
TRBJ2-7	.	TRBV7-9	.	CASSSSSGKSSYEQYF	TGTGCCAGCAGCTCCAGTTCAGGCAAGAGCTCCTACGAGCAGTACTTC
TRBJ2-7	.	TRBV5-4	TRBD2	CASSAAAGRDIYEQYF	TGTGCCAGCAGCGCCGCTGCAGGGAGGGATATCTACGAGCAGTACTTC
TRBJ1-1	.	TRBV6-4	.	CASSDSCNRLNTEAFF	TGTGCCAGCAGTGACTCGTGTAACAGGTTAAACACTGAAGCTTTCTTT
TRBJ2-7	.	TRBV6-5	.	CASSSRDGSSYEQYF	TGTGCCAGCAGTTCCAGGGACGGCAGCTCCTACGAGCAGTACTTC
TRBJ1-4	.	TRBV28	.	CASSPGVGEKLFF	TGTGCCAGCAGTCCAGGGGTCGGTGAAAAACTGTTTTTT
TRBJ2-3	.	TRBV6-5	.	CASSYHRASTDTQYF	TGTGCCAGCAGTTATCACAGAGCGAGCACAGATACGCAGTATTTT
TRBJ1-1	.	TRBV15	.	CATSRGAQIMNTEAFF	TGTGCCACCAGCAGAGGGGCACAGATTATGAACACTGAAGCTTTCTTT
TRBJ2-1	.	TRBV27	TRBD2	CASKGGRGVNEQFF	TGTGCCAGCAAGGGAGGGCGGGGGGTAAATGAGCAGTTCTTC
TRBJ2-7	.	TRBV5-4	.	CASNVDRSYEQYF	TGTGCCAGCAACGTTGACCGATCCTACGAGCAGTACTTC
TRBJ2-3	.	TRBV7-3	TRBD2	CASSKRGGNTDTQYF	TGTGCCAGCTCTAAACGGGGGGGCAACACAGATACGCAGTATTTT
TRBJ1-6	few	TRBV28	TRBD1	CASSGDRGSPLHF	TGTGCCAGTTCAGGGGACAGGGGGTCCCCCCTCCACTTT
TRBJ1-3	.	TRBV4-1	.	CASSQSRGSGNTIYF	TGCGCCAGCAGCCAATCTAGGGGCTCTGGAAACACCATATATTTT
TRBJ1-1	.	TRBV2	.	CASRHPRTVEAFF	TGTGCCAGCAGGCACCCCCGGACAGTTGAAGCTTTCTTT
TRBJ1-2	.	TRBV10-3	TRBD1	CAISDLGTGALYGYTF	TGTGCCATCAGTGACCTAGGGACAGGGGCCCTCTATGGCTACACCTTC
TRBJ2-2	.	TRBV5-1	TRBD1	CASNLLGQGLITGELFF	TGCGCCAGCAATTTACTGGGACAGGGCTTGATCACCGGGGAGCTGTTTTTT
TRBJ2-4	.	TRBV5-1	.	CASNTEPGGIQYF	TGCGCCAGCAACACGGAGCCGGGCGGCATTCAGTACTTC
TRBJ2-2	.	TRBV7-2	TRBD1	CASSLGTGTGELFF	TGTGCCAGCAGCTTAGGGACAGGCACCGGGGAGCTGTTTTTT
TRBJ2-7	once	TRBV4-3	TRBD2	CASSQGSYPGLAGIYEQYF	TGCGCCAGCAGCCAAGGAAGTTACCCGGGACTAGCGGGGATCTACGAGCAGTACTTC
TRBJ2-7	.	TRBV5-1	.	CASSVADTYEQYF	TGCGCCAGCAGTGTTGCAGACACCTACGAGCAGTACTTC
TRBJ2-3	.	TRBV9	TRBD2	CASSVDAGEFTDTQYF	TGTGCCAGCAGCGTAGATGCGGGGGAATTCACAGATACGCAGTATTTT
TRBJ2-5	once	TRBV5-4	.	CASSLDSGETQYF	TGTGCCAGCAGCTTGGATAGTGGGGAGACCCAGTACTTC
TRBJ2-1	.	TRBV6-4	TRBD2	CASSIAGGRDEQFF	TGTGCCAGCAGTATAGCGGGAGGCCGGGATGAGCAGTTCTTC
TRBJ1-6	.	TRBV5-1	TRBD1	CASSLNPGQGNYNSPLHF	TGCGCCAGCAGCCTTAACCCGGGACAGGGGAACTATAATTCACCCCTCCACTTT
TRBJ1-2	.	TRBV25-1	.	CASSEYSQGGGYTF	TGTGCCAGCAGTGAATACTCACAGGGCGGCGGCTACACCTTC
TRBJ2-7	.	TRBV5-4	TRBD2	CASSLGLAGGYSYEQYF	TGTGCCAGCAGCTTGGGACTAGCGGGGGGTTACTCCTACGAGCAGTACTTC
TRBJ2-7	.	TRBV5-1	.	CASSLRTDGYEQYF	TGCGCCAGCAGCTTGCGAACAGATGGATACGAGCAGTACTTC
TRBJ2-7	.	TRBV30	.	CAWSEAGDSYEQYF	TGTGCCTGGAGCGAGGCAGGAGACTCCTACGAGCAGTACTTC